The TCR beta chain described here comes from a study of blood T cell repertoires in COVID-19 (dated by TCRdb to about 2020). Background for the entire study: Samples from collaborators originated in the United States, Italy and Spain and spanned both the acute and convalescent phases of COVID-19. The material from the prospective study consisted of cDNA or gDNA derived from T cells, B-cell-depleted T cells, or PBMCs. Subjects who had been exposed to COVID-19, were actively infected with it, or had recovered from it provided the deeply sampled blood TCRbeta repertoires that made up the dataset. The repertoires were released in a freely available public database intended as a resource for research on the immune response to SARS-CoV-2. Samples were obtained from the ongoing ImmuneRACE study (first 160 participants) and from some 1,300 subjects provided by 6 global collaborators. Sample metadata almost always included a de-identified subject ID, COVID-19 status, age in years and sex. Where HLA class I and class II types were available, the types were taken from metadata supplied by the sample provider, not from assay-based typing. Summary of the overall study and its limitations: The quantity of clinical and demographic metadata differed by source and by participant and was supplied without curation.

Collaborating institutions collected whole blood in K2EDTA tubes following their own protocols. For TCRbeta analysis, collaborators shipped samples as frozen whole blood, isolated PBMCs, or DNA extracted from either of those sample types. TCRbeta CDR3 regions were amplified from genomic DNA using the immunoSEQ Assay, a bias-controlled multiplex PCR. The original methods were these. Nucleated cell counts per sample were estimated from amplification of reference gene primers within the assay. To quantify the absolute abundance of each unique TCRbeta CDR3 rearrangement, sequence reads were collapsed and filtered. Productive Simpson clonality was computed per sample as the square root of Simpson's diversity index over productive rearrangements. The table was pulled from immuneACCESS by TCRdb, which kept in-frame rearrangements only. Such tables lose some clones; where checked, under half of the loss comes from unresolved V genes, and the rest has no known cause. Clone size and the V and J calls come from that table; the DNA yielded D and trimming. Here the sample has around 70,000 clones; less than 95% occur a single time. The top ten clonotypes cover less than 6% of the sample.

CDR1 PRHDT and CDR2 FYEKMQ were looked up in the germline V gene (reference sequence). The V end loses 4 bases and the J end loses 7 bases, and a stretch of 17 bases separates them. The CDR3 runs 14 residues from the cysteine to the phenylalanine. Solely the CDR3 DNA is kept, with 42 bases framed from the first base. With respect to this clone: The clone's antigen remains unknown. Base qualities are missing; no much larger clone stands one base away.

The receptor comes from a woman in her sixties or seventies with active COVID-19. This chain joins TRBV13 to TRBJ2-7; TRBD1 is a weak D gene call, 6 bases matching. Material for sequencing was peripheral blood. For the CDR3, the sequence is CASSSTQGKREQYF. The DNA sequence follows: TGTGCCAGCAGCTCCACACAGGGAAAAAGGGAGCAGTACTTC. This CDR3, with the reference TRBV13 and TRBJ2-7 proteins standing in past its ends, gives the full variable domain AAGVIQSPRHLIKEKRETATLKCYPIPRHDTVYWYQQGPGQDPQFLISFYEKMQSDKGSIPDRFSAQQFSDYHSELNMSSLELGDSALYFCASSSTQGKREQYFGPGTRLTVT.